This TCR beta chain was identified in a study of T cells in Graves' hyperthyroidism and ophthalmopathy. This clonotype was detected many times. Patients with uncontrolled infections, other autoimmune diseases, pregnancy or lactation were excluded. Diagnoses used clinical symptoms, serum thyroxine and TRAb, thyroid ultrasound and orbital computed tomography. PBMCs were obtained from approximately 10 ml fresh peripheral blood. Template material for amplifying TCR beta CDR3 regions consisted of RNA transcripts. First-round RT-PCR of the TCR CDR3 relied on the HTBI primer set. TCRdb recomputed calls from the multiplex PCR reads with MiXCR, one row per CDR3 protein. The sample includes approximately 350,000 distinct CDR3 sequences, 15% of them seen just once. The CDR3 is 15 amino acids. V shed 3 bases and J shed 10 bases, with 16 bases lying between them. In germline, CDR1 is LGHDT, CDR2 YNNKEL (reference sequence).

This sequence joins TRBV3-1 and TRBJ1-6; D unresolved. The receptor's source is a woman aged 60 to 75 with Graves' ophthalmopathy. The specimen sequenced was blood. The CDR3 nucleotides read TGTGCCAGCAGCCAGCGCACTTATGGGGAATCACCCCTCCACTTT. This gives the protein CASSQRTYGESPLHF.